These 21 T cell receptor beta chains originate from one sample sequenced in a study of blood T cells in healthy people across ages. Alongside a J-beta primer mix, a sample-barcoded 5' primer served in a second PCR lasting roughly 6 to 12 cycles. TCRdb reprocessed the 5' RACE reads with MiXCR, giving one entry per CDR3 protein. The sample comprises hundreds of thousands of distinct CDR3 sequences, under 65% of which are singletons, and roughly 12% rests with the top ten. Sequenced sample: blood. Every receptor here comes from an elderly woman in good health.

Of note for this clonotype: A much larger clone sits a single nucleotide away, making a read error possible. The rearrangement links TRBV20-1 to TRBJ2-5, with TRBD2 identical over 8 bases. CDR1 DFQATT and CDR2 SNEGSKA come from the germline V gene (reference sequence). This CDR3 is built from 15 residues. The CDR3 nucleotides read TGCGGTGCTAGAGTTTGGGCGGGAGGCCAAGAGACCCAGTACTTC. It specifies CGARVWAGGQETQYF.

This clonotype has only a few counts. A read error is possible here, since a much larger clone lies one base away. CDR3 bases: TGTGCCAGCAGCGTGGGGAGTGGAGTTGGCGAGCAGTACTTC. This codes for CASSVGSGVGEQYF. The rearrangement uses TRBV11-2 and TRBJ2-7; maybe TRBD2 (5 bases). CDR3 length: 14 residues. Germline V gene sequence: CDR1 SGHAT, CDR2 FQNNGV. V shed 5 bases and J shed 6 bases, with 17 bases lying between them. The variable domain in full, completed from reference TRBV11-2 and TRBJ2-7, reads EAGVAQSPRYKIIEKRQSVAFWCNPISGHATLYWYQQILGQGPKLLIQFQNNGVVDDSQLPKDRFSAERLKGVDSTLKIQPAKLEDSAVYLCASSVGSGVGEQYFGPGTRLTVT.

This clonotype was found a few times. This chain joins TRBV12-3 or TRBV12-4 and TRBJ2-7; maybe TRBD2 (5 bases). With the DNA end fitting TRBJ2-5 better, the J assignment may be wrong. The CDR3 loop spans 14 amino acids. CDR3 sequence: CASSPSSTPETQYF. The DNA of the CDR3 is TGTGCCAGCAGCCCTTCTAGCACTCCCGAGACCCAGTACTTC.

This chain connects TRBV7-2 to TRBJ2-5; D is possibly TRBD2 (5 bases). CDR1 and CDR2 (germline): SGHTA, FQGNSA. The CDR3 has 14 amino acids. V gave up 4 bases and J gave up 1 base, with 10 bases separating them. The CDR3 region is CASSSPGSQETQYF. CDR3 DNA: TGTGCCAGCAGCTCTCCGGGATCCCAAGAGACCCAGTACTTC. The full variable domain, with the rest looked up from reference TRBV7-2 and TRBJ2-5, is GAGVSQSPSNKVTEKGKDVELRCDPISGHTALYWYRQSLGQGLEFLIYFQGNSAPDKSGLPSDRFSAERTGGSVSTLTIQRTQQEDSAVYLCASSSPGSQETQYFGPGTRLLVL.

The gene calls are TRBV9 and TRBJ2-2; possibly TRBD2 for D (6 bases). Germline values: CDR1 SGDLS, CDR2 YYNGEE. The V gene lost 4 bases and the J gene lost 4 bases, with 14 bases spanning the gap. The CDR3 loop spans 15 amino acids. This CDR3 reads CASSLVGGLTGELFF. CDR3 DNA sequence: TGTGCCAGCAGCCTGGTTGGGGGACTCACCGGGGAGCTGTTTTTT.

There are a few counts of this clonotype. The rearrangement uses TRBV29-1 and TRBJ2-1, with 8 bases aligning to TRBD2. The ends lost 7 bases at V and 9 bases at J; junction bases unmatched: 5. CDR3 size: 11 residues. CDR1 is SQVTM, CDR2 ANQGSEA, per germline. The CDR3 nucleotides are TGCAGCGGCCGGGGGGGCTGTGAGCAGTTCTTC. Amino acid sequence: CSGRGGCEQFF.

This clonotype was picked up many times. This sequence joins TRBV27 and TRBJ2-5; tentatively, D is TRBD1 (6 bases). CDR3 length: 14 amino acids. The V and J ends lost 3 bases and 2 bases respectively, with 10 bases between them. In germline, CDR1 is MNHEY, CDR2 SMNVEV (reference sequence). CDR3 amino acids: CASSFLGGQETQYF. CDR3 sequence (DNA): TGTGCCAGCAGTTTCTTAGGGGGACAAGAGACCCAGTACTTC.

The gene calls are TRBV20-1 and TRBJ1-4; D not resolved. The CDR3 has 12 residues. Germline CDR1 and CDR2: DFQATT and SNEGSKA (reference sequence). With 0 bases removed from V and 7 bases from J, the gap between germline ends came to 6 bases. CDR3 protein: CSARDPAEKLFF. The CDR3, as DNA: TGCAGTGCTAGAGATCCGGCTGAAAAACTGTTTTTT.

About this clonotype itself: This may be a read error, as it is one base from a much larger clone. The V and J genes are TRBV28 and TRBJ2-4; unclear D gene. The CDR3 is made up of 11 amino acids. Germline CDR1 and CDR2: MDHEN and SYDVKM. The CDR3 DNA sequence: TGTGCCAGCCGCGTGGAAAACATTCGGTACTTC. Residues: CASRVENIRYF.

The rearrangement joins TRBV7-2 to TRBJ1-2; unclear D gene. V was trimmed by 5 bases and J by 4 bases, leaving 17 bases between them. The CDR3 covers 15 residues. CDR1 is SGHTA, CDR2 FQGNSA, per germline. CDR3 region: CASSARQHKPYGYTF. In nucleotides, the CDR3 is TGTGCCAGCAGCGCAAGACAACACAAGCCCTATGGCTACACCTTC.

This clonotype was picked up a small number of times. This chain joins TRBV28 and TRBJ1-5; 10 nucleotides agree with TRBD1. Germline lookup yields CDR1 MDHEN and CDR2 SYDVKM. The CDR3 totals 13 residues. Trimming at V came to 6 bases and at J to 8 bases, leaving 4 bases not matched to a gene. CDR3 region: CASRGQGNKPQHF. CDR3 DNA: TGTGCCAGCAGGGGACAGGGGAATAAGCCCCAGCATTTT.

Comment on this clonotype: A much larger clone lies a single base off, so this may be a read error. Here the CDR3 reads CASSTEQIQETQFF. CDR3 nucleotides: TGTGCCAGCAGCACGGAACAGATACAAGAGACCCAGTTCTTC. V is TRBV7-2 and J is TRBJ2-5; no clear D gene. TRBJ2-1 matches the DNA end more closely, so the J call is doubtful. The CDR3 sequence is 14 residues long. Per the germline V gene, CDR1 is SGHTA and CDR2 is FQGNSA.

Note on this clonotype: A much larger clonotype is one base distant, so this may be a read error. The CDR3 DNA is TGCAGTGCTATGGCGGGCCGGTACGCAGATACGCAGTATTTT. Protein sequence: CSAMAGRYADTQYF. The chain combines TRBV20-1 with TRBJ2-3; D possibly corresponds to TRBD2 (5 bases). The CDR3 contains 14 residues. Trimming removed 4 bases from V and 4 bases from J, with 15 bases in between. Germline V gene lookup returns CDR1 DFQATT and CDR2 SNEGSKA (reference sequence).

Regarding this clonotype: One end of the junction fails to match germline, which may point to a read error. The J gene is TRBJ1-2, the V gene TRBV7-2, with unresolved D. Germline V gene sequence: CDR1 SGHTA, CDR2 FQGNSA. The CDR3 is 14 residues long. CDR3 protein: CASSLARVEGGYTF. CDR3 DNA sequence: TGTGCTAGCAGCTTAGCGCGGGTAGAGGGTGGCTACACCTTC.

V usage is TRBV29-1 and J usage is TRBJ2-1; TRBD1 aligns across 7 bases. Gene TRBJ2-7 matches the end of the DNA better, so the J call may be wrong. The germline gives CDR1 SQVTM, CDR2 ANQGSEA. This CDR3 is built from 13 residues. In nucleotides, the CDR3 is TGCAGCGTTGCGGGACAGCTCTACAATGAGCAGTACTTC. Translation gives CSVAGQLYNEQYF.

In its sample, this clonotype was seen a few times. This chain uses TRBV4-1 with TRBJ2-5; D is perhaps TRBD2 (5 bases). Germline assignment: CDR1 MGHRA and CDR2 YSYEKL. The V end was cut by 0 bases, the J end by 5 bases, with 10 bases between. The CDR3 extends over 14 amino acids. DNA of the CDR3: TGCGCCAGCAGCCAAGACCTTAGCGATGAGACCCAGTACTTC. It is translated as CASSQDLSDETQYF.

This CDR3 is CASSPTRESYTEAFF. CDR3 nucleotide sequence: TGTGCCAGCTCACCAACAAGGGAAAGTTACACTGAAGCTTTCTTT. The rearrangement uses TRBV18 and TRBJ1-1; no clear D gene. This CDR3 has 15 residues. V lost 2 bases to trimming and J lost 3 bases, with 13 bases between them. Germline V lookup: CDR1 KGHSH, CDR2 LQKENI.

Comments on this clonotype: A clone one base away is much larger, so this may be a read error. The rearrangement links TRBV2 to TRBJ2-7; D may be TRBD2 (6 bases). From germline, CDR1 is SNHLY and CDR2 FYNNEI. The length of the CDR3 is 12 residues. Trimming cost V 6 bases and J 7 bases, with 13 bases left between them. The CDR3 loop reads CASRVGGGEQYF. In DNA form, the CDR3 reads TGTGCCAGCAGGGTCGGGGGAGGTGAGCAGTACTTC.

This clonotype was observed once. This chain links TRBV10-3 with TRBJ2-5; TRBD1 agrees at 7 bases. The closer fit of TRBJ2-7 to the DNA end suggests the J call may be wrong. This CDR3 contains 15 residues. Germline CDR1 is ENHRY and CDR2 is SYGVKD. CDR3: CAISPLWAGGYEQYF. As DNA, the CDR3 is TGTGCCATCAGTCCATTGTGGGCAGGGGGATACGAGCAGTACTTC.

This clonotype was seen more than once but under ten times. The V call is TRBV9, the J call TRBJ2-1; 12 positions match TRBD2. The CDR3 contains 19 residues. Germline-derived CDR1 and CDR2 are SGDLS and YYNGEE. V lost 2 bases, J lost 0 bases, and 9 bases stayed unmatched. The CDR3 is CASSVGGLAGPSSYNEQFF. The CDR3 DNA sequence: TGTGCCAGCAGCGTCGGGGGACTAGCGGGTCCAAGCTCCTACAATGAGCAGTTCTTC. The variable domain in full, completed from reference TRBV9 and TRBJ2-1, reads DSGVTQTPKHLITATGQRVTLRCSPRSGDLSVYWYQQSLDQGLQFLIQYYNGEERAKGNILERFSAQQFPDLHSELNLSSLELGDSALYFCASSVGGLAGPSSYNEQFFGPGTRLTVL.

The chain recombines TRBV4-1 with TRBJ2-5; 7 bases line up with TRBD1. Germline assignment: CDR1 MGHRA and CDR2 YSYEKL. The CDR3 totals 15 residues. V shed 4 bases and J 3 bases; nucleotides not matched to a gene: 8. The CDR3 sequence: CASSRGQVLEETQYF. CDR3 in DNA: TGCGCCAGCAGCCGTGGACAGGTTCTGGAAGAGACCCAGTACTTC.